A single sample is the source of the 28 T cell receptor beta chains below, sequenced in a study of CD8 T cells in ankylosing spondylitis. TCRdb re-analysed the 5' RACE reads in MiXCR, keeping a single row per CDR3 protein. In the table there are about 200,000 distinct CDR3 sequences, 13% of which are singletons. The sample consisted of blood, either unsorted or a sorted T cell fraction (not recorded which). These receptors came from a male donor with ankylosing spondylitis or in good health (not recorded which).

This chain links TRBV6-1 with TRBJ2-3; maybe TRBD2 (5 bases). The germline V and J ends were trimmed by 4 bases and 5 bases, with 10 bases remaining between them. The CDR3 spans 13 residues. Looked up from germline, CDR1 is MNHNS and CDR2 is SASEGT. In DNA form, the CDR3 reads TGTGCCAGCAGTGGGGCCGGGATAGATACGCAGTATTTT. Amino acids: CASSGAGIDTQYF.

This clonotype was seen repeatedly, ten times or more. The rearrangement uses TRBV6-6 and TRBJ2-1; D remains ambiguous. The germline V and J ends were trimmed by 2 bases and 9 bases, with 11 bases remaining between them. This CDR3 has 13 amino acids. CDR1 and CDR2 from the germline V gene are MNHNY and SVGAGI (reference sequence). The CDR3 DNA is TGTGCCAGCAGTTACGGTCTAACAAGTGAGCAGTTCTTC. It specifies CASSYGLTSEQFF.

The gene calls are TRBV12-3 or TRBV12-4 and TRBJ2-7, with TRBD2 identical over 11 bases. V lost 4 bases and J lost 7; bases outside the gene matches: 6. The length of the CDR3 is 14 residues. The CDR3 reads CASSWGLAVGEQYF. CDR3 DNA: TGTGCCAGCAGTTGGGGACTAGCGGTGGGGGAGCAGTACTTC.

The chain is built from TRBV6-6 and TRBJ2-7; weak D call: TRBD2 (5 bases). Germline V gene lookup returns CDR1 MNHNY and CDR2 SVGAGI (reference sequence). CDR3 size: 14 residues. V was shortened by 6 bases and J by 6 bases, with 18 bases between the two germline ends. CDR3 sequence (DNA): TGTGCCAGCAGCCGAGGGTTGGAAGGAGCCGAGCAGTACTTC. This sequence encodes CASSRGLEGAEQYF.

This clonotype has more than one count but fewer than ten. This chain connects TRBV27 to TRBJ2-1; weak D call: TRBD2 (6 bases). The CDR3 contains 14 residues. V gave up 7 bases and J gave up 5 bases, with 15 bases separating them. Germline V CDR1 and CDR2: MNHEY, SMNVEV (reference sequence). CDR3 sequence: CASTYQGGHNEQFF. Written as DNA, the CDR3 is TGTGCCAGCACCTACCAAGGAGGGCACAATGAGCAGTTCTTC.

This clonotype showed up many times. The rearrangement uses TRBV29-1 and TRBJ2-1; 8 bases map to TRBD2. V shed 5 bases, J shed 6 bases, and the junction held 6 bases outside the gene matches. CDR1 is SQVTM and CDR2 is ANQGSEA in the germline V gene. This CDR3 is 13 amino acids long. CDR3 nucleotides: TGCAGCGTTAGCGGGAGAATTGGCAATGAGCAGTTCTTC. It translates to CSVSGRIGNEQFF.

The rearrangement uses TRBV19 and TRBJ2-1; D uncertain. V was trimmed by 1 base and J by 3 bases, leaving 7 bases between them. The germline CDR1 and CDR2 sequences are LNHDA and SQIVND (reference sequence). CDR3 length: 14 residues. This CDR3 reads CASSIVLGYNEQFF. In nucleotides, the CDR3 is TGTGCCAGTAGTATAGTCCTGGGCTACAATGAGCAGTTCTTC.

This clonotype was seen more than once but under ten times. This chain links TRBV4-2 with TRBJ2-1; D gene uncertain. The CDR3 is made up of 12 amino acids. Germline V lookup: CDR1 LGHNA, CDR2 YNFKEQ. V was pared by 2 bases and J by 6 bases, with 5 bases between. The CDR3 spells CASSQQVNEQFF. DNA for the CDR3: TGTGCCAGCAGCCAACAGGTCAATGAGCAGTTCTTC.

This clonotype was seen repeatedly, ten times or more. The chain recombines TRBV29-1 with TRBJ2-2; D is unresolved. Trimming stripped 7 bases from V and 3 bases from J, with 9 bases between. The CDR3 is made up of 12 amino acids. Germline V CDR1 and CDR2: SQVTM, ANQGSEA. The CDR3 is CSAREDTGELFF. The CDR3 region has the DNA TGCAGCGCCCGAGAGGACACCGGGGAGCTGTTTTTT.

This clonotype was detected ten times or more. This chain links TRBV29-1 with TRBJ2-7, with D possibly being TRBD2 (5 bases). V was clipped by 3 bases and J by 7 bases, with 7 bases between them. The CDR3 loop spans 10 amino acids. Germline values: CDR1 SQVTM, CDR2 ANQGSEA. The CDR3 sequence is CSVDTGEQYF. The CDR3 DNA is TGCAGCGTTGATACGGGGGAGCAGTACTTC.

The chain combines TRBV20-1 with TRBJ1-2, with 11 nucleotides matching TRBD1. The CDR3 covers 14 residues. The germline gives CDR1 DFQATT, CDR2 SNEGSKA (reference sequence). After removal of 5 bases from V and 2 bases from J, the junction contained 4 bases not matched to a gene. The CDR3 here is CSARTGGFNYGYTF. In DNA form, the CDR3 reads TGCAGTGCTCGGACAGGGGGCTTCAACTATGGCTACACCTTC.

This clonotype has more than one count but fewer than ten. The CDR3 spells CSVEEGDSSGANVLTF. CDR3 coding DNA: TGCAGCGTTGAAGAAGGGGACAGCTCTGGGGCCAACGTCCTGACTTTC. The V call is TRBV29-1, the J call TRBJ2-6, with 7 bases lining up with TRBD1. The CDR3 has 16 residues. The junction had 2 bases not matched to a gene; V was cut back by 0 bases and J by 0 bases. CDR1 is SQVTM and CDR2 is ANQGSEA in the germline V gene.

This clonotype was observed at least ten times. This chain joins TRBV4-2 and TRBJ2-1; perhaps D is TRBD1 or TRBD2 (5 bases each). Trimming removed 0 bases from V and 3 bases from J, with 9 bases in between. This CDR3 region has 15 residues. Germline CDR1 is LGHNA and CDR2 is YNFKEQ. The CDR3 coding sequence is TGTGCCAGCAGCCAAGAGGGGGACGGCTACAATGAGCAGTTCTTC. It translates to CASSQEGDGYNEQFF.

This clonotype occurred many times. This chain links TRBV7-2 with TRBJ2-3, with D perhaps given as TRBD1 or TRBD2 (5 bases each). The CDR3 runs to 15 residues. Per the germline V gene, CDR1 is SGHTA and CDR2 is FQGNSA. Trimming removed 5 bases from V and 0 bases from J, with 12 bases in between. CDR3 nucleotide sequence: TGTGCCAGCAGCCTCGGGACGGCTAGCACAGATACGCAGTATTTT. It translates to CASSLGTASTDTQYF. Complete variable domain (other parts from reference TRBV7-2 and TRBJ2-3): GAGVSQSPSNKVTEKGKDVELRCDPISGHTALYWYRQSLGQGLEFLIYFQGNSAPDKSGLPSDRFSAERTGGSVSTLTIQRTQQEDSAVYLCASSLGTASTDTQYFGPGTRLTVL.

This clonotype was seen a handful of times. The gene calls are TRBV12-5 and TRBJ2-7, with unresolved D. The CDR3 totals 15 residues. Germline loops: CDR1 LGHNT, CDR2 FRNRAP. V was shortened by 5 bases and J by 2 bases, with 16 bases between the two germline ends. The CDR3 region has the DNA TGTGCTAGTGGTCCTCGGATGTTGTCCACCTACGAGCAGTACTTC. Protein: CASGPRMLSTYEQYF. The whole variable domain, filled in from reference TRBV12-5 and TRBJ2-7, reads DARVTQTPRHKVTEMGQEVTMRCQPILGHNTVFWYRQTMMQGLELLAYFRNRAPLDDSGMPKDRFSAEMPDATLATLKIQPSEPRDSAVYFCASGPRMLSTYEQYFGPGTRLTVT.

In its sample, this clonotype was seen a few times. The chain carries TRBV3-1 and TRBJ2-5; TRBD2 might be the D (5 bases). Trimming pared 4 bases from V and 5 bases from J, leaving 14 bases between. The CDR3 has 14 amino acids. Germline V gene data show CDR1 as LGHDT and CDR2 as YNNKEL (reference sequence). The CDR3: CASSPFLASETQYF. As DNA, the CDR3 is TGTGCCAGCAGCCCCTTCCTAGCATCGGAGACCCAGTACTTC.

This clonotype was seen many times. The V gene is TRBV3-1, the J gene TRBJ2-1; D unclear. The CDR3 runs to 16 residues. Germline V gene lookup returns CDR1 LGHDT and CDR2 YNNKEL (reference sequence). Between the trimmed V and J ends, which lost 1 base and 8 bases, there was a span of 18 bases. The chain's CDR3 is CASSQGQALLKDEQFF. CDR3 bases: TGTGCCAGCAGCCAAGGCCAGGCACTACTAAAGGATGAGCAGTTCTTC.

This clonotype occurred a few times. The V call is TRBV19, the J call TRBJ2-7, with 11 bases identical to TRBD1. This CDR3 spans 15 amino acids. Germline-derived CDR1 and CDR2 are LNHDA and SQIVND (reference sequence). Trimming removed 7 bases from V and 4 bases from J; junction bases left unmatched: 9. CDR3 protein: CASTPGTGGEYEQYF. CDR3 DNA: TGTGCCAGTACCCCCGGGACAGGGGGAGAGTACGAGCAGTACTTC.

In regard to this clonotype: One end of the junction varies from germline; a read error may be responsible. The gene calls are TRBV5-1 and TRBJ2-3; 9 bases are shared with TRBD2. CDR3 length: 12 amino acids. Germline V gives CDR1 SGHRS, CDR2 YFSETQ. The CDR3 nucleotides read TGCGCCGGCAGGCGGGGGGGAGATACGCAGTATTTT. This gives the protein CAGRRGGDTQYF.

This clonotype occurred a few times. This chain joins TRBV7-7 and TRBJ2-5, with D perhaps matching TRBD1 or TRBD2 (6 bases each). Germline CDR1 SSHAT, CDR2 FNYEAQ (reference sequence). Trimming removed 5 bases at V and 1 base at J, with 11 bases between. The CDR3 covers 14 residues. CDR3 DNA sequence: TGTGCCAGCAGCCAAAAGGGGGGCCAAGAGACCCAGTACTTC. Residues: CASSQKGGQETQYF. The complete variable domain, with remaining parts taken from reference TRBV7-7 and TRBJ2-5, reads GAGVSQSPRYKVTKRGQDVTLRCDPISSHATLYWYQQALGQGPEFLTYFNYEAQPDKSGLPSDRFSAERPEGSISTLTIQRTEQRDSAMYRCASSQKGGQETQYFGPGTRLLVL.

This clonotype has a count of ten or more. The chain joins TRBV10-2 to TRBJ2-2, with 9 nucleotides matching TRBD1. V shed 3 bases, J shed 1 base, and the junction held 9 bases outside the gene matches. Germline values: CDR1 WSHSY, CDR2 SAAADI. The CDR3 covers 18 residues. Here the CDR3 reads CASSDPWDRVENTGELFF. The CDR3 DNA sequence: TGCGCCAGCAGTGACCCCTGGGACAGGGTCGAGAACACCGGGGAGCTGTTTTTT.

This clonotype was counted between two and nine times. This rearrangement joins TRBV12-3 or TRBV12-4 to TRBJ2-2; TRBD1 agrees at 9 bases. V gave up 5 bases and J gave up 3 bases; unmatched junction bases: 4. The CDR3 has 15 amino acids. The CDR3: CASSLGTGYTGELFF. The CDR3 nucleotides are TGTGCCAGCAGTCTAGGGACAGGGTACACCGGGGAGCTGTTTTTT.

This clonotype has just a few counts. The genes are TRBV12-3 or TRBV12-4 and TRBJ2-7; tentatively, D is TRBD1 or TRBD2 (6 bases each). Trimming shortened V by 5 bases and J by 1 base, and 18 bases separated the two germline ends. The CDR3 covers 16 residues. The CDR3 DNA reads TGTGCCAGCAGTCCCGTGGGGGCGGGGACTTCCTACGAGCAGTACTTC. Its translation: CASSPVGAGTSYEQYF.

This clonotype was counted only a few times. The chain employs TRBV6-6 and TRBJ1-1; a weak D match, TRBD1 (5 bases). The germline V gene encodes CDR1 MNHNY and CDR2 SVGAGI (reference sequence). CDR3 length: 13 residues. Trimming took 2 bases from V and 5 from J, leaving 9 bases between them. CDR3 DNA sequence: TGTGCCAGCAGTTACAGGGAGGGGACTGAAGCTTTCTTT. Protein: CASSYREGTEAFF.

This clonotype was recorded a few times. One end of the junction is discordant with germline, which a read error may explain. The chain recombines TRBV20-1 with TRBJ1-6, with 9 bases aligning to TRBD1. The germline gives CDR1 DFQATT, CDR2 SNEGSKA (reference sequence). CDR3 size: 18 residues. The CDR3 loop reads CSARDTTGTGSHNSPLHF. The CDR3 DNA reads as TGCAGTGCTAGAGACACAACCGGGACAGGGTCCCATAATTCACCCCTCCATTTT.

This clonotype was found many times. The V and J genes are TRBV7-9 and TRBJ2-2, with 7 positions matching TRBD2. V shed 2 bases, J shed 2 bases, and the junction held 5 bases outside the gene matches. CDR1 and CDR2 from the germline V gene are SEHNR and FQNEAQ (reference sequence). This CDR3 has 16 amino acids. The CDR3 spells CASSLLSGANTGELFF. Here the CDR3 DNA reads TGTGCCAGCAGCTTATTAAGCGGGGCTAACACCGGGGAGCTGTTTTTT.

Concerning this clonotype itself: The conserved phenylalanine or tryptophan normally closing the CDR3 is absent here, so this likely arose from a read error. The V and J genes are TRBV20-1 and TRBJ2-1; 12 nucleotides agree with TRBD2. The CDR3 runs 13 residues. J lost 6 bases, V lost 5 bases, and 2 bases had no gene match. The germline V gene has CDR1 DFQATT and CDR2 SNEGSKA (reference sequence). CDR3: CSAGLAGPNEQFS. CDR3 coding DNA: TGCAGTGCTGGACTAGCGGGACCCAATGAGCAGTTCTCC.

The chain recombines TRBV19 with TRBJ2-1; perhaps D is TRBD1 or TRBD2 (7 bases each). Germline CDR1 reads LNHDA; CDR2 reads SQIVND (reference sequence). The CDR3 sequence is 13 residues long. The V end was cut by 11 bases, the J end by 4 bases, with 15 bases between. For the CDR3, the DNA is TGTGCCTCCAGGGGGGGCGGGTACAATGAGCAGTTCTTC. The encoded protein is CASRGGGYNEQFF.